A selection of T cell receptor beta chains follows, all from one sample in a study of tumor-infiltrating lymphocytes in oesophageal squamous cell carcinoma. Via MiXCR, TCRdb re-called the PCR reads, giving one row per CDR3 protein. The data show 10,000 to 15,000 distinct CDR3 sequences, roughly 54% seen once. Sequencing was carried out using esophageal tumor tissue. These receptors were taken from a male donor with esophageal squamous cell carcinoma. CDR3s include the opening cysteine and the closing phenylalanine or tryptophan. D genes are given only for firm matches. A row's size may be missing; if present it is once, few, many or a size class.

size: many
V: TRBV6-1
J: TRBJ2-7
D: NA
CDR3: CASSLLGYEQYF
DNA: TGTGCCAGCAGTCTTCTGGGCTACGAGCAGTACTTC

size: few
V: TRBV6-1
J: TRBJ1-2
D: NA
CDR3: CASEGGLGGYTF
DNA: TGTGCCAGCGAGGGGGGGTTGGGTGGCTACACCTTC

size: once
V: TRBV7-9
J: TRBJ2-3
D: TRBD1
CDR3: CASSHGQAVSTDTQYF
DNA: TGTGCCAGCAGCCACGGACAGGCTGTGAGCACAGATACGCAGTATTTT

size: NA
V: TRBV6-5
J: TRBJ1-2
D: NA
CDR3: CASSPGGNYGYTF
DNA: TGTGCCAGCAGCCCGGGAGGAAACTATGGCTACACCTTC

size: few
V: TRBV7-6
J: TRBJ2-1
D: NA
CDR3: CASSLVDEQFF
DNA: TGTGCCAGCAGCTTAGTGGACGAGCAGTTCTTC

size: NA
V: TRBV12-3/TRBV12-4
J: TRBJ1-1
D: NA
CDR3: CASSLRMDTEAFF
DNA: TGTGCCAGCAGTCTGCGAATGGACACTGAAGCTTTCTTT

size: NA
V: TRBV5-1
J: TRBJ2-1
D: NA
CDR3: CASSQRTASYNEQFF
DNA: TGCGCCAGCAGCCAGCGGACAGCCTCCTACAATGAGCAGTTCTTC

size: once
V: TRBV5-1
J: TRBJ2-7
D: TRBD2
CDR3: CASSRTPGTKTYEQYF
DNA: TGCGCCAGCAGCCGTACCCCCGGGACTAAAACCTACGAGCAGTACTTC

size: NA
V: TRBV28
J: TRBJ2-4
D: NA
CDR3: CASSYKHIQYF
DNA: TGTGCCAGCAGTTATAAGCACATTCAGTACTTC

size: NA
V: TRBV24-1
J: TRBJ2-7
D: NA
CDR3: CATSDLDGEQYF
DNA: TGTGCCACCAGTGATTTAGACGGCGAGCAGTACTTC

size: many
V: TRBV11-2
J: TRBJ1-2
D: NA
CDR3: CASSLGWVGGYTF
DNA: TGTGCCAGCAGCTTAGGATGGGTCGGCGGCTACACCTTC

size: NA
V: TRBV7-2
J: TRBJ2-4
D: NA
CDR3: CASSSQRGVAKNIQYF
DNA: TGTGCCAGCAGCTCCCAGAGAGGAGTGGCCAAAAACATTCAGTACTTC

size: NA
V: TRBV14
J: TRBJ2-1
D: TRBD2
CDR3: CASSPNRLARNEQFF
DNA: TGTGCCAGCAGCCCCAATCGACTAGCCCGAAATGAGCAGTTCTTC

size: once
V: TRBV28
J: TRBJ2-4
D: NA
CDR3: CASSLLGWFRFKDPYLAKNIQYF
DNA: TGTGCCAGCAGTTTATTGGGTTGGTTTCGGTTCAAAGATCCCTATTTAGCCAAAAACATTCAGTACTTC

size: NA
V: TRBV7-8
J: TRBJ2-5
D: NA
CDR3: CASSFSGGETQYF
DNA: TGTGCCAGCAGCTTTTCGGGCGGAGAGACCCAGTACTTC

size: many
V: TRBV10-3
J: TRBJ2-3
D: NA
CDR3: CAISEWSGGHGTDTQYF
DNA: TGTGCCATCAGTGAGTGGAGTGGGGGCCATGGTACAGATACGCAGTATTTT

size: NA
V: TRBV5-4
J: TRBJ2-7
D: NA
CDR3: CASSSGVATSYEQYF
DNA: TGTGCCAGCAGCTCGGGGGTGGCAACCTCCTACGAGCAGTACTTC

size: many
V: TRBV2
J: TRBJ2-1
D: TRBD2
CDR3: CASSELGLAGSNEQFF
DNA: TGTGCCAGCAGTGAATTGGGCCTAGCGGGATCTAATGAGCAGTTCTTC

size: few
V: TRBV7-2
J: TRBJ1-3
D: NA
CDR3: CASSLDSSGNTIYF
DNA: TGTGCCAGCAGCTTAGACAGCTCTGGAAACACCATATATTTT

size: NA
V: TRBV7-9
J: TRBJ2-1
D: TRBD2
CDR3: CASSFLAGRGANEQFF
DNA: TGTGCCAGCAGCTTCCTAGCGGGCCGTGGGGCCAATGAGCAGTTCTTC

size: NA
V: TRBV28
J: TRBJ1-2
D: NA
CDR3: CASRTSSWLRPGLEGYTF
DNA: TGTGCCAGCAGAACCTCTAGTTGGTTACGGCCGGGGTTGGAAGGCTACACCTTC

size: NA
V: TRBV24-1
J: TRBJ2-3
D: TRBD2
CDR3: CATSDPLAGTTDTQYF
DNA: TGTGCCACCAGTGACCCACTAGCGGGAACTACAGATACGCAGTATTTT

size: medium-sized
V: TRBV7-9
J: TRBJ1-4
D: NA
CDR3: CASSFTEKLFF
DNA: TGTGCCAGCAGCTTCACTGAAAAACTGTTTTTT

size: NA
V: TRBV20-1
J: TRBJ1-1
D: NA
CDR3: CSARYRTNTEAFF
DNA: TGCAGTGCTAGGTACAGGACGAACACTGAAGCTTTCTTT

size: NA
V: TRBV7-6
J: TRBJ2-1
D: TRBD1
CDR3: CASSSRGQGAYNEQFF
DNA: TGTGCCAGCAGCTCAAGGGGGCAGGGGGCATACAATGAGCAGTTCTTC

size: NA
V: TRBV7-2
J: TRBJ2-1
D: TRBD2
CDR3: CASSLEPAGGWGEQFF
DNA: TGTGCCAGCAGCTTAGAGCCAGCGGGGGGGTGGGGTGAGCAGTTCTTC

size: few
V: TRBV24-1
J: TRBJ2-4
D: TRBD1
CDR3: CATSDPGQGLIQYF
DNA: TGTGCCACCAGTGATCCGGGACAGGGACTCATTCAGTACTTC

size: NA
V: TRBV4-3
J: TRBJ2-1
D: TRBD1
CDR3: CASSQGTGYNEQFF
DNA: TGCGCCAGCAGCCAAGGGACAGGGTACAATGAGCAGTTCTTC